This TCR beta chain was found in a study of blood T cells in healthy people across ages. Broader study findings: Roughly linear age-related decline in beta diversity appeared, significant by age about 40. Versus aged donors, long-lived donors had higher diversity and more naive CD4+ cells.

To note about this clonotype: Its antigen is unknown.

A second PCR of 7 to 11 cycles used a sample-barcoded 5' primer and a J-beta primer mix. Every cDNA molecule bore a tag from a template-switch adaptor containing 12 random nucleotides. TCRdb fed the 5' RACE reads into MiXCR, producing one record per CDR3 protein. The data contain about 700,000 distinct CDR3 sequences, 32% of them singletons. The sequence was obtained from a woman older than 75 in good health. Input material: blood.

The CDR3 nucleotides read TGTGCCAGCAGTGAAGCGGGGAGGGTGTTAGATACGCAGTATTTT. Translation: CASSEAGRVLDTQYF. This chain links TRBV6-1 with TRBJ2-3, with 7 bases aligning to TRBD2. This CDR3 contains 15 residues. Germline V gene lookup returns CDR1 MNHNS and CDR2 SASEGT. Trimming at V came to 0 bases and at J to 5 bases, leaving 5 bases not matched to a gene.